This section outlines one TCR beta chain sequence together with its context. The antigen is undetermined. The PCR used 60 Vbeta and 13 Jbeta primers. Sequencing used immunoSEQ multiplex PCR; TCRdb keeps in-frame clones, though not all of them. The table has 60,000 to 75,000 clones, roughly 80% seen once. This sample stems from a study of cytomegalovirus exposure and HLA in healthy donors. The overall study: Drawn from HLA-typed donors, tens of millions of unique TCRs were held in an early data release. Study-wide results and caveats: In an earlier analysis, about 87% or about 30%: the productive usage of most TCR beta V segments. A later analysis found common viral pathogens apparently linked to several of the most significant clusters. Later on, analysis showed that most CMV-associated TCR beta chains appeared to be HLA-restricted.

Germline trimming cut 6 bases from V and 2 bases from J; bases unmatched to any gene: 3. The CDR3 extends over 15 amino acids. In germline, CDR1 is MDHEN, CDR2 SYDVKM. The source of this sequence is a woman aged 25 to 45 in good health and CMV-seronegative. This chain links TRBV28 with TRBJ2-1; 11 bases fit TRBD2. The material sequenced was PBMCs. The chain's CDR3 is CASSTSGGAYNEQFF. The DNA for the CDR3 is TGTGCCAGCAGCACTAGCGGGGGAGCCTACAATGAGCAGTTCTTC. The whole variable domain, remainder taken from reference TRBV28 and TRBJ2-1, is DVKVTQSSRYLVKRTGEKVFLECVQDMDHENMFWYRQDPGLGLRLIYFSYDVKMKEKGDIPEGYSVSREKKERFSLILESASTNQTSMYLCASSTSGGAYNEQFFGPGTRLTVL.